This T cell receptor (beta chain) was obtained from a study of shared clonotypes between healthy human individuals. Across the study: Three CD4 naive, three CD4 memory, two CD8 naive and one CD8 memory plate were used per donor.

Study results and limitations: Sorted-subset samples were not fully sequenced, rarefaction indicated. Across a handful of donors, naive CD4 shared roughly 5%, naive CD8 more than 3%, memory CD4 over 2%, memory CD8 under 0.5%.

Note on this clone: Its antigen is still unknown.

Here immunoSEQ multiplex PCR was the method, and the copy in TCRdb shows in-frame clones only, minus some. The data contain around 2,000,000 clones, approximately 94% of them seen just once; the ten biggest clones take up 0.85% to 1.3%. The naive CD8 fraction comprised CD45RO-negative cells positively selected for CCR7 and excluded terminally differentiated effector memory CD45RA+ cells. The donors, all of them Caucasian adults, lived in Nashville, Tennessee. Material: naive CD8+ T cells sorted from blood. The origin of this receptor is a man aged 18 to 35 in good health.

The CDR3 nucleotides are TGCGCCAGCAGCCCAGACACAGGGGAGGAAGATACGCAGTATTTT. It is translated as CASSPDTGEEDTQYF. The chain is built from TRBV5-1 and TRBJ2-3; a possible D gene is TRBD1 (7 bases). CDR3 length equals 15 residues. Trimming removed 4 bases at V and 5 bases at J, with 17 bases between. CDR1 SGHRS and CDR2 YFSETQ come from the germline V gene.